This TCR beta chain was documented in a study of T cells in Graves' hyperthyroidism and ophthalmopathy. RNA transcripts provided the source from which TCR beta CDR3 regions were amplified. The HTBI primer set served for first-round RT-PCR of the TCR CDR3. One entry per CDR3 protein, called by TCRdb with MiXCR from the multiplex PCR reads. The sample shows nearly 750,000 distinct CDR3 sequences, 30% to 40% of them seen only once. This clonotype was picked up a small number of times. The sample taken for sequencing was blood. This TCR came from a woman aged 40-49 years with Graves' hyperthyroidism.

The CDR3 reads CASSLDGLYRGVPETQYF. The CDR3 nucleotides read TGTGCCAGCAGCTTAGATGGGCTCTACCGGGGGGTTCCAGAGACCCAGTACTTC. The rearrangement links TRBV11-2 to TRBJ2-5, with 7 bases matching TRBD2. V was pared by 0 bases and J by 4 bases, with 14 bases of the junction left unmatched. Germline CDR1 is SGHAT and CDR2 is FQNNGV. CDR3 length equals 18 residues.